Below are 21 T cell receptor beta chains sequenced from a single sample in a study of blood T cell repertoires in COVID-19. Clones were read by immunoSEQ multiplex PCR, and TCRdb kept only the in-frame ones, dropping some. Among 200,000 to 300,000 clones, about 82% were seen once, and the ten largest hold around 6.8%. The sample taken for sequencing was peripheral blood. Source of these receptors: a woman aged 60-75 years with active or convalescent COVID-19.

The chain uses TRBV10-1 and TRBJ2-1; D is possibly TRBD1 (5 bases). Looked up from germline, CDR1 is WNHNN and CDR2 is SYGVQD (reference sequence). The CDR3 spans 14 residues. V was trimmed by 2 bases and J by 8 bases, leaving 13 bases between them. Written as DNA, the CDR3 is TGCGCCAGCAGTGAGATCGGCGAAGGGGATGAGCAGTTCTTC. It translates to CASSEIGEGDEQFF.

The chain recombines TRBV6-5 with TRBJ1-2; possible D gene TRBD1, 6 bases. This CDR3 has 15 residues. Germline CDR1 reads MNHEY; CDR2 reads SVGAGI. Trimming removed 3 bases at V and 2 bases at J, with 13 bases between. CDR3 loop: CASSYNQGMNYGYTF. The CDR3 nucleotides read TGTGCCAGCAGTTATAATCAGGGGATGAACTATGGCTACACCTTC.

The rearrangement uses TRBV11-2 and TRBJ2-1, with 12 bases matching TRBD2. The J segment lost 4 bases and the V segment lost 3 bases, leaving 1 base of the junction unmatched. The CDR3 has 15 residues. Germline values: CDR1 SGHAT, CDR2 FQNNGV. The CDR3 DNA is TGTGCCAGCAGCTTGGGGACTAGCGGGTACAATGAGCAGTTCTTC. It encodes CASSLGTSGYNEQFF. Combining the CDR3 with reference TRBV11-2 and TRBJ2-1 gives the whole variable domain EAGVAQSPRYKIIEKRQSVAFWCNPISGHATLYWYQQILGQGPKLLIQFQNNGVVDDSQLPKDRFSAERLKGVDSTLKIQPAKLEDSAVYLCASSLGTSGYNEQFFGPGTRLTVL.

The count of this clone is one. This rearrangement joins TRBV5-1 to TRBJ2-1; TRBD1 aligns across 8 bases. V gave up 4 bases and J gave up 8 bases; unmatched junction bases: 11. The CDR3 has 15 residues. The germline gives CDR1 SGHRS, CDR2 YFSETQ. CDR3: CASSEGTGLWDEQFF. CDR3 coding DNA: TGCGCCAGCAGCGAGGGGACAGGCTTGTGGGATGAGCAGTTCTTC.

The V gene is TRBV4-1, the J gene TRBJ2-2, with D possibly matching TRBD2 (5 bases). There are 15 residues in the CDR3. Germline V gene lookup returns CDR1 MGHRA and CDR2 YSYEKL. V shed 8 bases and J shed 2 bases, with 15 bases lying between them. The CDR3 spells CASWGWRANTGELFF. CDR3 in DNA: TGCGCCAGCTGGGGTTGGCGGGCAAACACCGGGGAGCTGTTTTTT.

This sequence joins TRBV5-8 and TRBJ2-5, with unresolved D. The germline CDR1 and CDR2 sequences are SGHTS and YDEGEE. V lost 0 bases and J lost 13, with 16 bases in between. The CDR3 contains 13 residues. The CDR3 is CASSLECICFRYF. CDR3 in DNA: TGTGCCAGCAGCTTGGAATGTATCTGTTTCAGGTACTTC.

In its sample, this clone was seen a few times. This sequence joins TRBV7-9 and TRBJ2-7; D possibly corresponds to TRBD2 (5 bases). From germline, CDR1 is SEHNR and CDR2 FQNEAQ (reference sequence). The CDR3 length is 15 residues. The ends were cut back, 1 base at V and 0 bases at J, with 10 bases in the middle. CDR3 sequence reads: CASSLGPGSSYEQYF. The CDR3 DNA reads TGTGCCAGCAGCTTAGGGCCGGGAAGCTCCTACGAGCAGTACTTC.

The chain links TRBV9 to TRBJ2-5; 10 bases line up with TRBD2. The junction had 6 bases not matched to a gene; V was cut back by 4 bases and J by 0 bases. CDR1 is SGDLS, CDR2 YYNGEE, per germline. The CDR3 covers 16 residues. Written as DNA, the CDR3 is TGTGCCAGCAGCATCGGACTAGCGGCAAACCAAGAGACCCAGTACTTC. Its protein is CASSIGLAANQETQYF.

The rearrangement uses TRBV9 and TRBJ2-3, with D unclear. With 3 bases removed from V and 3 bases from J, the gap between germline ends came to 11 bases. This CDR3 has 14 amino acids. Germline CDR1 SGDLS, CDR2 YYNGEE. In DNA, the CDR3 is TGTGCCAGCAGCGGACCCACTACGACAGATACGCAGTATTTT. Its protein product is CASSGPTTTDTQYF. The full variable domain, rest sourced from reference TRBV9 and TRBJ2-3, is DSGVTQTPKHLITATGQRVTLRCSPRSGDLSVYWYQQSLDQGLQFLIQYYNGEERAKGNILERFSAQQFPDLHSELNLSSLELGDSALYFCASSGPTTTDTQYFGPGTRLTVL.

J is TRBJ1-2 and V is TRBV3-1 (or the pseudogene TRBV3-2); 8 bases line up with TRBD1. Trimming removed 5 bases from V and 7 bases from J; junction bases left unmatched: 12. This CDR3 has 15 amino acids. Germline CDR1 reads LGHDT; CDR2 reads YNNKEL (reference sequence). In nucleotides, the CDR3 is TGTGCCAGCAGCGGGAGTTGGACAGGGTTGGTTGGCTACACCTTC. It codes for CASSGSWTGLVGYTF.

This rearrangement joins TRBV5-1 to TRBJ1-2, with 8 bases aligning to TRBD1. The V gene end was trimmed by 4 bases and the J gene end by 7 bases; junction bases not matched to a gene: 9. This CDR3 comprises 14 residues. Germline lookup yields CDR1 SGHRS and CDR2 YFSETQ. The CDR3 protein is CASSLPDRVFGYTF. The CDR3 DNA follows: TGCGCCAGCAGCCTCCCGGACAGGGTCTTTGGCTACACCTTC.

V and J are TRBV7-3 and TRBJ2-5; D is perhaps TRBD2 (5 bases). The CDR3 sequence is 14 residues long. Trimming shortened V by 2 bases and J by 4 bases, and 11 bases separated the two germline ends. Germline V lookup: CDR1 SGHTA, CDR2 FQGTGA. CDR3 DNA: TGTGCCAGCAGCTTAGGACCGGGATTAGAGACCCAGTACTTC. It is translated as CASSLGPGLETQYF.

CDR3 in amino acids: CASSLDWTSGRYTQYF. The CDR3 nucleotides read TGTGCCAGCAGCTTAGACTGGACTAGCGGGCGATATACGCAGTATTTT. The V gene is TRBV7-2, the J gene TRBJ2-3, with 11 nucleotides matching TRBD2. Germline trimming cut 1 base from V and 7 bases from J; bases unmatched to any gene: 7. CDR3 size: 16 residues. The germline V gene has CDR1 SGHTA and CDR2 FQGNSA.

This clone was found a few times. Additional DNA sequences in this sample encode the identical CDR3. This chain's CDR3 is CAWTGIYGYTF. CDR3 nucleotide sequence: TGTGCCTGGACAGGGATCTATGGCTACACCTTC. This chain uses TRBV30 with TRBJ1-2, with a possible D match to TRBD1 (5 bases). Germline lookup yields CDR1 GTSNPN and CDR2 SVGIG (reference sequence). The CDR3 extends over 11 amino acids. V shed 4 bases and J shed 4 bases, with 7 bases lying between them.

The V and J genes are TRBV5-4 and TRBJ2-5; 12 bases are shared with TRBD2. The germline V gene has CDR1 SGHNT and CDR2 YYREEE (reference sequence). This CDR3 has 16 amino acids. The J segment lost 4 bases and the V segment lost 2 bases, leaving 6 bases of the junction unmatched. The CDR3 DNA reads as TGTGCCAGCAGCTTTCTAGCGGGGGGGGCGGGAGAGACCCAGTACTTC. It is translated as CASSFLAGGAGETQYF.

V is TRBV5-1 and J is TRBJ2-5; D is perhaps TRBD2 (5 bases). Germline assignment: CDR1 SGHRS and CDR2 YFSETQ. The CDR3 sequence is 14 residues long. Trimming took off 1 base at V and 0 bases at J, with 7 bases between the two ends. The CDR3 reads CASSLTGYQETQYF. The CDR3 DNA reads TGCGCCAGCAGCTTGACGGGGTACCAAGAGACCCAGTACTTC.

In nucleotides, the CDR3 is TGTGCCAGCAGCTTGGATGAGAACTACGAGCAGTACTTC. Its translation is CASSLDENYEQYF. The rearrangement uses TRBV5-4 and TRBJ2-7, with no clear D. Deletions cut 0 bases from V and 3 bases from J, with 7 bases between. Germline CDR1 SGHNT, CDR2 YYREEE (reference sequence). The CDR3 extends over 13 amino acids.

The chain recombines TRBV7-9 with TRBJ1-3; 10 bases match TRBD1. V shed 5 bases, J shed 0 bases, and the junction held 13 bases outside the gene matches. CDR3 length: 19 amino acids. Germline CDR1 SEHNR, CDR2 FQNEAQ (reference sequence). The CDR3 sequence: CASSPISGTGAHSGNTIYF. In nucleotides, the CDR3 is TGTGCCAGCAGCCCAATTTCCGGGACAGGGGCCCACTCTGGAAACACCATATATTTT.

Here the CDR3 DNA reads TGTGCCAGCAGTCCCTCAGATCAGCCCCAGCATTTT. This translates into CASSPSDQPQHF. The chain uses TRBV12-3 or TRBV12-4 and TRBJ1-5; D unclear. This CDR3 contains 12 residues. The V and J ends lost 5 bases and 5 bases respectively, with 7 bases between them.

This clone was picked up one time. The gene calls are TRBV5-1 and TRBJ2-3; 12 bases are shared with TRBD2. The junction had 5 bases not matched to a gene; V was cut back by 3 bases and J by 0 bases. The germline gives CDR1 SGHRS, CDR2 YFSETQ. The CDR3 extends over 17 amino acids. CDR3 DNA sequence: TGCGCCAGCAGCTCCGGACTAGCGGGACCCAGCACAGATACGCAGTATTTT. This codes for CASSSGLAGPSTDTQYF.

The rearrangement uses TRBV10-1 and TRBJ2-3, with 9 bases lining up with TRBD2. The CDR3 is 16 residues long. Trimming at V came to 0 bases and at J to 5 bases, leaving 6 bases not matched to a gene. Germline V lookup: CDR1 WNHNN, CDR2 SYGVQD (reference sequence). This CDR3 is CASSESAAGGEDTQYF. The CDR3 bases are TGCGCCAGCAGTGAGTCAGCGGCGGGAGGGGAAGATACGCAGTATTTT.